This T cell receptor beta chain is drawn from a study of T cell responses to AZD1222 COVID-19 vaccine. Overall study findings and caveats: Increases in Spike-specific TCR breadth and depth were seen after two AZD1222 doses. Donors were largely white British and mainly female; clonal diversity was possibly underestimated.

Clones were read by immunoSEQ multiplex PCR, and TCRdb kept only the in-frame ones, dropping some. The sample records approximately 92,000 clones, 70% to 90% being singletons. With V trimmed by 3 bases and J by 4 bases, 5 bases remained unmatched. Looked up from germline, CDR1 is SGHNT and CDR2 is YENEEA. The CDR3 contains 15 residues. Turning to this clone: Its cognate antigen is unknown.

The clonotype originates from an adult in good health. Sample: peripheral blood, taken on day 0 of AZD1222 vaccination. This chain joins TRBV11-3 and TRBJ2-1, with 8 bases identical to TRBD2. CDR3 protein: CASSLRLAGYNEQFF. The CDR3 coding sequence is TGTGCCAGCAGCTTGAGGCTAGCGGGTTACAATGAGCAGTTCTTC.